This T cell receptor beta chain appears in the sequencing data of a study of cytomegalovirus exposure and HLA in healthy donors. Whole-study findings and limits: There were 150 or so TCR beta chains listed as cytomegalovirus-associated. It was reported in a later analysis that an Asian-associated ancestry cluster showed fewer N-insertions than the roughly 670-donor mean. A later analysis linked 15,000 to 20,000 TCR beta sequences to HLA alleles at 0.05 false discovery rate.

It was with 60 Vbeta and 13 Jbeta primers that the PCR ran. Here immunoSEQ multiplex PCR was the method, and the copy in TCRdb shows in-frame clones only, minus some. The sample yields 160,000 or so clones, less than 85% seen once. Comment on this clone: No antigen is known for it.

Sequences were obtained from PBMCs. The TCR was taken from a man in his forties or fifties in good health and CMV-seronegative.

The DNA of the CDR3 is TGTGCCAGCAGCGTCCTAGCGGGAGTTTTTAACACCGGGGAGCTGTTTTTT. It yields the protein CASSVLAGVFNTGELFF. J is TRBJ2-2 and V is TRBV2, with 10 bases that match TRBD2. Germline CDR1 SNHLY, CDR2 FYNNEI. This CDR3 region has 17 residues. The ends lost 6 bases at V and 2 bases at J; junction bases unmatched: 9.